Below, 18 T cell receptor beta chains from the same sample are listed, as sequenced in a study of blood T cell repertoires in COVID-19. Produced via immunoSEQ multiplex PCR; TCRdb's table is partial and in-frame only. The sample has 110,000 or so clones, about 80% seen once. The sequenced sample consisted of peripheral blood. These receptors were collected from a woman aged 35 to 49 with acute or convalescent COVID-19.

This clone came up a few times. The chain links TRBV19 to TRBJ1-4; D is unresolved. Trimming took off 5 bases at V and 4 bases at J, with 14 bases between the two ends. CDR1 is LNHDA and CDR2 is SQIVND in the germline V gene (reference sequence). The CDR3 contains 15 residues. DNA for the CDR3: TGTGCCAGTAGTCCCCGACGAGCGATTAATGAAAAACTGTTTTTT. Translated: CASSPRRAINEKLFF.

The CDR3 bases are TGTGCCAGCAGTCTATTCCCGCCAGGGACAGGGGATCAGCCCCAGCATTTT. Translation gives CASSLFPPGTGDQPQHF. This chain joins TRBV6-6 and TRBJ1-5, with 10 bases identical to TRBD1. The J segment lost 5 bases and the V segment lost 5 bases, leaving 12 bases of the junction unmatched. Germline CDR1 reads MNHNY; CDR2 reads SVGAGI (reference sequence). The CDR3 has 17 amino acids.

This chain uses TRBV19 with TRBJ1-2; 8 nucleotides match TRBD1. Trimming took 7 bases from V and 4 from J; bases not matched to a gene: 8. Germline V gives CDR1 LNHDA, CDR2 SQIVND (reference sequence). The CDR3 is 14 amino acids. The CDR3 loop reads CASTPRDRSYGYTF. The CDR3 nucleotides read TGTGCCAGTACCCCCCGGGACAGGAGCTATGGCTACACCTTC.

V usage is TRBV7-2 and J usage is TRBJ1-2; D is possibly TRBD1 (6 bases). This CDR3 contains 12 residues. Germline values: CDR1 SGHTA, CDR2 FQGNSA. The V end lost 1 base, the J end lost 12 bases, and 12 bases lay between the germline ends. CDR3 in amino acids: CASSLGRGAHTF. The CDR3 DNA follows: TGTGCCAGCAGCTTAGGGCGGGGGGCCCACACCTTC.

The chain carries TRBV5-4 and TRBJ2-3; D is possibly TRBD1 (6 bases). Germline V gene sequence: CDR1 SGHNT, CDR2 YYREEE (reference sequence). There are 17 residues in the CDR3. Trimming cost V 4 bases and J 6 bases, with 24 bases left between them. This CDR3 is CASSRQGLIPRMDTQYF. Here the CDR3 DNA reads TGTGCCAGCAGCCGCCAGGGGCTTATCCCAAGAATGGATACGCAGTATTTT.

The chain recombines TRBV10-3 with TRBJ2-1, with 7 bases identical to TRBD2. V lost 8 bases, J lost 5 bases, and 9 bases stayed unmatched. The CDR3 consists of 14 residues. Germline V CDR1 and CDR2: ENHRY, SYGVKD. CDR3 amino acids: CAIRGGGSNNEQFF. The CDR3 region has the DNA TGTGCCATCCGTGGGGGGGGGTCCAACAATGAGCAGTTCTTC.

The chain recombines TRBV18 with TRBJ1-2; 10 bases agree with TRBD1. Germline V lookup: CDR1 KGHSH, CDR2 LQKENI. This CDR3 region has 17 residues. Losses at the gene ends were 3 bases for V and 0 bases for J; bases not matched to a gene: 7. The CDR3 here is CASSPTGTGAPNYGYTF. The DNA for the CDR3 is TGTGCCAGCTCACCCACCGGGACAGGGGCTCCTAACTATGGCTACACCTTC. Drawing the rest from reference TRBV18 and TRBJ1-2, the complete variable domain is NAGVMQNPRHLVRRRGQEARLRCSPMKGHSHVYWYRQLPEEGLKFMVYLQKENIIDESGMPKERFSAEFPKEGPSILRIQQVVRGDSAAYFCASSPTGTGAPNYGYTFGSGTRLTVV.

CDR3 loop: CSASGDRGRYSPLHF. The DNA for the CDR3 is TGCAGTGCTAGTGGGGACAGGGGCCGGTATTCACCCCTCCACTTT. The chain employs TRBV20-1 and TRBJ1-6, with 10 nucleotides matching TRBD1. With V trimmed by 3 bases and J by 8 bases, 7 bases remained unmatched. Germline CDR1 is DFQATT and CDR2 is SNEGSKA (reference sequence). This CDR3 spans 15 amino acids.

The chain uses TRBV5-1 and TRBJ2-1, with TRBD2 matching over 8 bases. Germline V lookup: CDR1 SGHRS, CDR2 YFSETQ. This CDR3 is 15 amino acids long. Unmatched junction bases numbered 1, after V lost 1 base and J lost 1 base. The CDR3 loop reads CASSLRGGSYNEQFF. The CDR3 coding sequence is TGCGCCAGCAGCTTGCGGGGGGGATCCTACAATGAGCAGTTCTTC. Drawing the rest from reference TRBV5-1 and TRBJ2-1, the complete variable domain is KAGVTQTPRYLIKTRGQQVTLSCSPISGHRSVSWYQQTPGQGLQFLFEYFSETQRNKGNFPGRFSGRQFSNSRSEMNVSTLELGDSALYLCASSLRGGSYNEQFFGPGTRLTVL.

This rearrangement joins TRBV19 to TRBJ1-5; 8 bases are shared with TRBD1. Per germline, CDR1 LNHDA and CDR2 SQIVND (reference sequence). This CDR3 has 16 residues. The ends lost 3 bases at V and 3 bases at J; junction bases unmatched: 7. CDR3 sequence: CASSITGQVNNQPQHF. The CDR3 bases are TGTGCCAGTAGTATTACGGGACAGGTCAACAATCAGCCCCAGCATTTT.

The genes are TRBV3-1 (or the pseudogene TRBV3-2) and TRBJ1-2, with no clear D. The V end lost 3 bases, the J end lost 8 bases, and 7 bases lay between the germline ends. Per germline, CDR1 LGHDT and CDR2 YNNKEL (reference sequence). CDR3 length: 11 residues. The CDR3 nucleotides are TGTGCCAGCAGCCAGCCGGGGGGCTACACCTTC. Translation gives CASSQPGGYTF.

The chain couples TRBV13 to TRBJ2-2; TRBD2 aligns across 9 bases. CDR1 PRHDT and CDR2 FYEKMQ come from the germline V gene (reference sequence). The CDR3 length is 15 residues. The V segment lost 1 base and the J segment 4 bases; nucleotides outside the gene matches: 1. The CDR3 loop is CASSLVAGATGELFF. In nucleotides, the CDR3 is TGTGCCAGCAGCTTAGTAGCGGGAGCCACCGGGGAGCTGTTTTTT.

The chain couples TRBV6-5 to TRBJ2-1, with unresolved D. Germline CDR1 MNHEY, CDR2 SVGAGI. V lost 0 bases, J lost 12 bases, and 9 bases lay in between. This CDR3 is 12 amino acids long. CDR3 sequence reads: CASSYSPGVQFF. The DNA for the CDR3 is TGTGCCAGCAGTTACTCACCGGGTGTGCAGTTCTTC.

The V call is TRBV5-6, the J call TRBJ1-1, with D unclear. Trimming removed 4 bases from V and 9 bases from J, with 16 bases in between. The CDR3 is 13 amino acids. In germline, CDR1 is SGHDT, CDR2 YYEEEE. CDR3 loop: CASSSLGGPQAFF. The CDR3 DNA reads TGTGCCAGCAGCAGTTTAGGAGGGCCCCAAGCTTTCTTT.

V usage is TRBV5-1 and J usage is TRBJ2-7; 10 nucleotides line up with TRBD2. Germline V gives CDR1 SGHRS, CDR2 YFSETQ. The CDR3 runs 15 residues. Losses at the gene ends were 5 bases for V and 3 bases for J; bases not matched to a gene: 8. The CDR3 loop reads CASSVSSGGYYEQYF. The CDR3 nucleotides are TGCGCCAGCAGTGTCTCTAGCGGGGGATACTACGAGCAGTACTTC.

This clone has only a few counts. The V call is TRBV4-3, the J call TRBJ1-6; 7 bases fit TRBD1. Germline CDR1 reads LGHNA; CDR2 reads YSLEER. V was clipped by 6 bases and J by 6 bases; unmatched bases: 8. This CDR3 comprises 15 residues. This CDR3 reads CASRGDRASNSPLHF. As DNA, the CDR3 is TGCGCCAGCAGGGGCGACAGGGCGAGTAATTCACCCCTCCACTTT.

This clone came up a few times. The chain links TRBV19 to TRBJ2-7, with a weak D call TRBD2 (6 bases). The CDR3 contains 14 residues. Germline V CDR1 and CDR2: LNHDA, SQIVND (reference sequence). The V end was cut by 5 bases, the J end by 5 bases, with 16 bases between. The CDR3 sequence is CASSLRWRGHEQYF. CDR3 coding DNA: TGTGCCAGTAGTCTCCGGTGGAGGGGCCACGAGCAGTACTTC.

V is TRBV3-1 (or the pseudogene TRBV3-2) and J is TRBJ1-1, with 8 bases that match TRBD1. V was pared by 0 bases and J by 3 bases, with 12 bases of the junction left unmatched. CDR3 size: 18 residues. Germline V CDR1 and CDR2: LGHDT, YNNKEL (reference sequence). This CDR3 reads CASSQEVSRGPLHTEAFF. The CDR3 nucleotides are TGTGCCAGCAGCCAAGAGGTGAGCAGGGGGCCGTTGCACACTGAAGCTTTCTTT.